This record concerns one T cell receptor beta chain sequence. This record comes from a study of shared clonotypes between healthy human individuals. Sequencing used immunoSEQ multiplex PCR; TCRdb keeps in-frame clones, though not all of them. Of some 2,100,000 clones listed, almost 96% are singletons. The CDR3 covers 13 residues. The germline V and J ends were trimmed by 4 bases and 5 bases, with 11 bases remaining between them. Looked up from germline, CDR1 is ENHRY and CDR2 is SYGVKD. The TCR originated in a man aged 18 to 29 in good health. The chain joins TRBV10-3 to TRBJ2-5; TRBD1 or TRBD2 may be the D gene (5 bases each). The sample comprised naive CD4+ T cells sorted from blood. Specified subset: CD45RA+ positively selected. CDR3 sequence: CAISGGLEETQYF. The CDR3 DNA is TGTGCCATCAGTGGGGGGTTGGAGGAGACCCAGTACTTC.